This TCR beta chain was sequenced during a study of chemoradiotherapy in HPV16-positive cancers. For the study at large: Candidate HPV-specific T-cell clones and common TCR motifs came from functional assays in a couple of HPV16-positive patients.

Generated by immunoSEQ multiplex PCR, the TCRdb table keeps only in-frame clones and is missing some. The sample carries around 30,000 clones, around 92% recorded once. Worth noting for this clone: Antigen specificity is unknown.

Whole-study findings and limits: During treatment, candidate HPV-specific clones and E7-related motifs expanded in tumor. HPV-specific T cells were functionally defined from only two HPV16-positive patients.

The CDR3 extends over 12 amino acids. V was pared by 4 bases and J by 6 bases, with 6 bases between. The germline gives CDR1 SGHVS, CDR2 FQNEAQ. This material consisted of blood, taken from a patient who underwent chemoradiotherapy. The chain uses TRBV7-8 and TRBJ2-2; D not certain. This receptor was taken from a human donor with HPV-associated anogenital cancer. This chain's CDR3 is CASSSPPGELFF. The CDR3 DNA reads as TGTGCCAGCAGCTCCCCCCCCGGGGAGCTGTTTTTT.